Below are 6 T cell receptor beta chains sequenced from a single sample in a study of T cell repertoires in ileal Crohn's disease. Only in-frame clones appear in the TCRdb table, and some are missing; sequencing was by immunoSEQ multiplex PCR. Among 7,000 to 8,500 clones, roughly 76% were seen once, and the ten largest hold roughly 5%. The sample comprised ileal tissue. All receptors derive from an adult with Crohn's disease.

The CDR3 DNA is TGTGCCAGTAGACGAGAGCCGACTAGCCGGGAGACCCAGTACTTC. It is translated as CASRREPTSRETQYF. The chain couples TRBV19 to TRBJ2-5, with TRBD2 matching 7 bases. With V trimmed by 6 bases and J by 5 bases, 12 bases remained unmatched. The CDR3 is 15 residues long. CDR1 LNHDA and CDR2 SQIVND come from the germline V gene (reference sequence).

This clone was seen a few times. V is TRBV5-4 and J is TRBJ1-2; 9 bases are a match to TRBD1. CDR1 and CDR2 (germline): SGHNT, YYREEE (reference sequence). Losses at the gene ends were 1 base for V and 8 bases for J; bases not matched to a gene: 6. This CDR3 comprises 14 residues. The CDR3 DNA follows: TGTGCCAGCAGCTTGTTACAGGGGGCGCGGGGCTACACCTTC. It encodes CASSLLQGARGYTF.

This chain connects TRBV18 to TRBJ2-7; 10 positions agree with TRBD1. The CDR3 contains 15 residues. J lost 4 bases, V lost 5 bases, and 8 bases had no gene match. CDR1 and CDR2 from the germline V gene are KGHSH and LQKENI. CDR3 coding DNA: TGTGCCAGCTCAGACGGACAGGGGGGAAGGTACGAGCAGTACTTC. Protein product: CASSDGQGGRYEQYF. Combining the CDR3 with reference TRBV18 and TRBJ2-7 gives the whole variable domain NAGVMQNPRHLVRRRGQEARLRCSPMKGHSHVYWYRQLPEEGLKFMVYLQKENIIDESGMPKERFSAEFPKEGPSILRIQQVVRGDSAAYFCASSDGQGGRYEQYFGPGTRLTVT.

This sequence joins TRBV25-1 and TRBJ2-2; D uncertain. Trimming removed 4 bases from V and 13 bases from J, with 10 bases in between. Germline CDR1 is MGHDK and CDR2 is SYGVNS. This CDR3 comprises 11 residues. CDR3 residues: CASSAGAGLFF. Written as DNA, the CDR3 is TGTGCCAGCAGTGCCGGTGCTGGGCTGTTTTTT.

The genes are TRBV27 and TRBJ1-2, with D tentatively TRBD1 (5 bases). From germline, CDR1 is MNHEY and CDR2 SMNVEV (reference sequence). This CDR3 has 13 residues. V shed 6 bases and J shed 8 bases, with 16 bases lying between them. The CDR3: CASSLGGGEGYTF. CDR3 bases: TGTGCCAGCAGCCTGGGGGGGGGAGAGGGCTACACCTTC.

The chain combines TRBV6-1 with TRBJ1-2, with D uncertain. V lost 4 bases and J 7 bases, leaving 7 bases between the germline ends. CDR3 length equals 11 residues. Germline V CDR1 and CDR2: MNHNS, SASEGT. The CDR3, as DNA: TGTGCCAGCAGTGGAGAGAGTGGCTACACCTTC. The encoded protein is CASSGESGYTF.